The 13 T cell receptor beta chains below all came from one sample that was sequenced in a study of tumor-infiltrating lymphocytes in primary liver carcinoma. Joint extraction of RNA and DNA used roughly 18-34 mg of bulk tissue that was unsorted. Total RNA amounting to roughly 0.5 ug was the source from which TCR beta cDNA was made with a constant-region primer. Employing slightly modified ARM-PCR, three nested multiplex PCR rounds were run, and these gave rise to the TCR beta libraries. Investigators reported that the first two PCR rounds, at 10 cycles each, used TRBV1-TRBV30 forward primers with a C-beta reverse primer. One entry per CDR3 protein, called by TCRdb with MiXCR from the multiplex PCR reads. This sample has about 120,000 distinct CDR3 sequences, with around 70% found just once. The sample was tumor-adjacent normal liver tissue. These receptors all come from a woman aged 60 to 75 with primary liver carcinoma and hepatitis B virus infection.

This clonotype was seen just once. This chain links TRBV12-3 or TRBV12-4 with TRBJ1-5; the D gene is possibly TRBD1 (5 bases). The length of the CDR3 is 17 residues. The CDR3 DNA is TGTGGTAGCAGTTTTTTAGGGGCGAGGTATGGCAATCAGCCCCAGCATTTT. As protein: CGSSFLGARYGNQPQHF.

On this clonotype: The missing conserved phenylalanine or tryptophan at the end of this CDR3 makes a read error likely. The chain carries TRBV11-3 and TRBJ1-1; a weak D match, TRBD1 (5 bases). V lost 7 bases and J 1 base, leaving 10 bases between the germline ends. Germline V lookup: CDR1 SGHNT, CDR2 YENEEA. The length of the CDR3 is 13 residues. As DNA, the CDR3 is TGTGCCAGCAACCTACAGGAGAACACTGAAGCTTTCGTT. Amino acid sequence: CASNLQENTEAFV.

About this clonotype itself: At one end, the junction sequence differs from germline, possibly due to a read error. The V call is TRBV6-6, the J call TRBJ2-7, with D possibly being TRBD2 (6 bases). The CDR3 has 15 residues. The germline gives CDR1 MNHNY, CDR2 SVGAGI (reference sequence). In DNA, the CDR3 is TGTGTCAGCAGGTGGGACTCCCCGGTCTCATACGAGCAGTACTTC. Its protein is CVSRWDSPVSYEQYF.

The chain links TRBV6-2 or TRBV6-3 to TRBJ2-3; 7 nucleotides line up with TRBD1. The V gene's germline CDR1 is MNHEY and CDR2 SVGEGT. The CDR3 is made up of 15 amino acids. V lost 7 bases to trimming and J lost 7 bases; unmatched junction nucleotides: 14. CDR3 sequence reads: CASIHRDRVTYTQYF. The CDR3 DNA reads TGTGCCAGCATCCATCGAGACAGGGTGACATATACGCAGTATTTT.

At least ten counts were recorded for this clonotype. V and J are TRBV28 and TRBJ1-4; D is uncertain. Trimming pared 5 bases from V and 10 bases from J, leaving 11 bases between. Per germline, CDR1 MDHEN and CDR2 SYDVKM. This CDR3 region has 12 residues. In DNA, the CDR3 is TGTGCCAGCAGTCCCCCGAGAGGAAAACTGTTTTTT. Translation gives CASSPPRGKLFF. The full variable domain, rest sourced from reference TRBV28 and TRBJ1-4, is DVKVTQSSRYLVKRTGEKVFLECVQDMDHENMFWYRQDPGLGLRLIYFSYDVKMKEKGDIPEGYSVSREKKERFSLILESASTNQTSMYLCASSPPRGKLFFGSGTQLSVL.

This clonotype came up once. A junction end diverges from the germline sequence, so it may reflect a read error. The chain links TRBV11-2 to TRBJ2-1; D remains ambiguous. From germline, CDR1 is SGHAT and CDR2 FQNNGV. The CDR3 is made up of 11 amino acids. The CDR3 here is CASSLDMGQIF. The CDR3 nucleotides are TGTGCCAGTAGCTTAGATATGGGTCAGATCTTC.

The rearrangement links TRBV6-1 to TRBJ2-4; 10 bases are shared with TRBD1. V trimming: 7 bases; J trimming: 16 bases; junction bases outside the gene matches: 25. CDR3 length equals 17 residues. CDR1 is MNHNS, CDR2 SASEGT, per germline. The CDR3 region is CASIDGQGVKAKNTHYF. The CDR3 nucleotides read TGTGCCAGCATCGATGGACAGGGGGTGAAGGCCAAAAACACTCATTACTTC.

On this clonotype itself: A read error may produce the germline difference seen at one junction end. V is TRBV19 and J is TRBJ2-7; D might be TRBD2 (5 bases). This CDR3 has 13 residues. Germline CDR1 reads LNHDA; CDR2 reads SQIVND (reference sequence). In nucleotides, the CDR3 is TGTACCAGTGGGAGTGAGGGCCTCGGGGAGCAGTACTTC. As protein: CTSGSEGLGEQYF.

V is TRBV29-1 and J is TRBJ1-2; D ambiguous. This CDR3 has 13 residues. V lost 2 bases and J 4 bases, leaving 11 bases between the germline ends. Germline CDR1 SQVTM, CDR2 ANQGSEA. The CDR3 coding sequence is TGCAGCGTTGAATCACAGTCAGGCTATGGCTACACCTTC. This sequence encodes CSVESQSGYGYTF. Based on the CDR3 plus reference TRBV29-1 and TRBJ1-2, the full variable domain is SAVISQKPSRDICQRGTSLTIQCQVDSQVTMMFWYRQQPGQSLTLIATANQGSEATYESGFVIDKFPISRPNLTFSTLTVSNMSPEDSSIYLCSVESQSGYGYTFGSGTRLTVV.

In the case of this clonotype: This sequence may be a read error, since a much larger clone differs from it by one base. V usage is TRBV5-1 and J usage is TRBJ1-2, with D perhaps TRBD1 (5 bases). CDR3 length equals 14 residues. Germline CDR1 reads SGHRS; CDR2 reads YFSETQ. The CDR3 sequence: CVSSLGESRYGYTF. CDR3 nucleotide sequence: TGCGTCAGCAGCTTGGGGGAATCACGGTATGGCTACACCTTC.

Notes on this clonotype: One junction end disagrees with the germline gene, perhaps due to a read error. This rearrangement joins TRBV29-1 to TRBJ2-3; 8 bases line up with TRBD1. The J call is doubtful: the DNA matches TRBJ1-5 better. The CDR3 runs 14 residues. Germline V gives CDR1 SQVTM, CDR2 ANQGSEA. CDR3: CRVHRGGSTDTQHF. The CDR3 DNA reads TGCCGCGTACACAGGGGGGGGAGCACAGATACGCAGCATTTT.

The rearrangement links TRBV29-1 to TRBJ2-7, with 9 bases that match TRBD1. CDR3 length: 13 amino acids. Trimming cost V 5 bases and J 10 bases; bases outside gene matches: 12. Germline V gene data show CDR1 as SQVTM and CDR2 as ANQGSEA. The CDR3 region is CSVTGQGLREQYF. The CDR3 DNA follows: TGCAGCGTTACTGGACAGGGGTTACGCGAACAGTACTTC.

As to this clonotype: With a much larger clone just one base away, this may be a read error. This sequence joins TRBV6-6 and TRBJ2-3; 9 nucleotides match TRBD1. Per the germline V gene, CDR1 is MNHNY and CDR2 is SVGAGI (reference sequence). The CDR3 is 15 residues long. The CDR3, as DNA: TGTGTCAGCAGTTACAGGGGGCTAAGCACAGATACGCAGTATTTT. It specifies CVSSYRGLSTDTQYF.